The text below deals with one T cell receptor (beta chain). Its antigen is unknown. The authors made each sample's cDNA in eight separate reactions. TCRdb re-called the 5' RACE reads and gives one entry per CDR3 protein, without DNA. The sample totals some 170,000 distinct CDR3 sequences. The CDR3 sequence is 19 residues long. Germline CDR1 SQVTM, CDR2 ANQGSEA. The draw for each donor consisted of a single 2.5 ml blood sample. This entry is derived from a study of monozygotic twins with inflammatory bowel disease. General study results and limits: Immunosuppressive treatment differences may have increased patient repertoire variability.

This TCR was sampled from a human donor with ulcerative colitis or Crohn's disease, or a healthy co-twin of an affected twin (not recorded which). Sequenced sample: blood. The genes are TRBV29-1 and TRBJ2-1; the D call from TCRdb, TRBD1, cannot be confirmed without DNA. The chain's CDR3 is CSDAPLAPTGGGRYNEQFF.